This TCR beta chain was identified in a study of T cells after yellow fever vaccination. Study-level points and caveats: Overlap between CD4 and CD8 compartments was detected for a small share of clonotypes.

TCRdb processed the 5' RACE reads anew with MiXCR; each CDR3 protein has one entry. The data show 500,000 to 700,000 distinct CDR3 sequences, with approximately 21% seen just once and roughly an eighth held by the top ten. Germline V gives CDR1 MGHDK, CDR2 SYGVNS. V was pared by 8 bases and J by 2 bases, with 8 bases of the junction left unmatched. The CDR3 has 14 amino acids. This clonotype was detected a few times. Its matching antigen is unknown. The V and J genes are TRBV25-1 and TRBJ2-5, with 7 positions matching TRBD1. Sequencing used PBMCs, obtained 15 days after the yellow fever booster vaccination. The receptor was isolated from a man aged 25 to 45 who received the YFV17D yellow fever vaccine. CDR3 in DNA: TGTGCCAGCGCCAGACAGGGAAAACAAGAGACCCAGTACTTC. It specifies CASARQGKQETQYF.